This T cell receptor (beta chain) was sequenced during a study of Ad26.COV2.S vaccination and SARS-CoV-2 variants. Looking at the study overall: Ad26.COV2.S, an intramuscular injection, was given once or twice 56 days apart. General study findings and limits: Researchers reported similar non-spike TCR breadth in vaccine and placebo recipients. Researchers cautioned that TCR breadth and depth analyses may have underestimated total T cell responses.

The protocol was immunoSEQ multiplex PCR, while the TCRdb copy is restricted to in-frame clones and leaves out a portion. Of approximately 300,000 clones listed, more than 70% are singletons. Deletions cut 5 bases from V and 4 bases from J, with 12 bases between. In germline, CDR1 is SGHTA, CDR2 FQGNSA. CDR3 size: 15 residues. Regarding this clone: Antigen specificity is unknown.

Described treatment: approximately 18 received Ad26.COV2.S at low or high dose, single or two shots; a few received placebo; per-sample allocation not given. Sample collection was performed on day 63 after the first vaccine or placebo injection. The V call is TRBV7-2, the J call TRBJ2-6; D perhaps matches TRBD2 (5 bases). The sample in question was peripheral blood, obtained in a trial of Ad26.COV2.S vaccine versus placebo. The sequence was obtained from a person between 18 and 59 years old who received the Ad26.COV2.S COVID-19 vaccine or a placebo. CDR3 DNA: TGTGCCAGCAGCCGGGGTTTCGGGGGGGCCAACGTCCTGACTTTC. Encoded protein: CASSRGFGGANVLTF.